The 4 T cell receptor beta chains in this list originate from one sample, sequenced in a study of blood T cell repertoires in COVID-19. This table comes from immunoSEQ multiplex PCR, and its TCRdb copy is limited to in-frame clones, with some not included. In the table there are 200,000 to 300,000 clones, about 88% of which are singletons. Material for sequencing was peripheral blood. These receptors were collected from a man aged 30 to 39 with active or convalescent COVID-19.

The chain combines TRBV7-2 with TRBJ2-5, with TRBD2 matching 8 bases. Losses at the gene ends were 0 bases for V and 5 bases for J; bases not matched to a gene: 8. Germline V CDR1 and CDR2: SGHTA, FQGNSA. CDR3 length: 16 amino acids. The CDR3 protein is CASSLALGSGEETQYF. CDR3 nucleotides: TGTGCCAGCAGCTTAGCGCTCGGTAGCGGGGAGGAGACCCAGTACTTC.

In this sample, this clone turned up a few times. The chain is built from TRBV29-1 and TRBJ2-1; 11 nucleotides align to TRBD2. Germline CDR1 reads SQVTM; CDR2 reads ANQGSEA. This CDR3 is built from 15 residues. V shed 1 base, J shed 7 bases, and the junction held 6 bases outside the gene matches. CDR3 sequence reads: CSVEVGTSGWNEQFF. The CDR3 DNA reads as TGCAGCGTTGAAGTTGGGACTAGCGGATGGAATGAGCAGTTCTTC.

The chain links TRBV13 to TRBJ1-3, with a possible D match to TRBD1 (6 bases). V dropped 4 bases and J dropped 2 bases, with 15 bases sitting between them. This CDR3 has 16 residues. The germline CDR1 and CDR2 sequences are PRHDT and FYEKMQ (reference sequence). For the CDR3, the DNA is TGTGCCAGCAGCTCCAGGGGCGTTAATGCTGGAAACACCATATATTTT. This translates into CASSSRGVNAGNTIYF.

The chain is built from TRBV3-1 (or the pseudogene TRBV3-2) and TRBJ2-6; 9 bases are shared with TRBD1. This CDR3 contains 20 residues. V shed 1 base, J shed 0 bases, and the junction held 10 bases outside the gene matches. CDR1 is LGHDT, CDR2 YNNKEL, per germline (reference sequence). The CDR3 sequence: CASSQVWGTGTRSGANVLTF. CDR3 sequence (DNA): TGTGCCAGCAGCCAAGTTTGGGGGACAGGGACCCGCTCTGGGGCCAACGTCCTGACTTTC.